These 3 T cell receptor beta chains were all obtained from the same sample, sequenced in a study of metastatic and nonmetastatic thyroid tumors. Every patient was untreated before thyroid surgery. TCRdb reprocessed the PCR reads via MiXCR. The sample has approximately 65,000 clones, more than 3.5% seen once. Source material: blood. These TCRs come from a female donor with papillary thyroid cancer or a benign thyroid nodule (not recorded which). Some clones in this sample may be carry-over from other donors' samples.

In its sample, this clone was seen many times. The V gene is TRBV6-2 or TRBV6-3, the J gene TRBJ2-1; no reliable D call. Germline V CDR1 and CDR2: MNHEY, SVGEGT. V was shortened by 6 bases and J by 5 bases, with 11 bases between the two germline ends. This CDR3 has 13 amino acids. The CDR3 protein is CASRPRVHNEQFF. For the CDR3, the DNA is TGTGCCAGCAGGCCTAGGGTCCACAATGAGCAGTTCTTC.

Concerning this clone itself: One end of the junction varies from germline; a read error may be responsible. The chain employs TRBV19 and TRBJ1-5, with TRBD1 matching 8 bases. The CDR3 length is 19 residues. Germline V gene lookup returns CDR1 LNHDA and CDR2 SQIVND (reference sequence). Here the CDR3 reads CVSSGGPGGAVSANQPQHF. In DNA form, the CDR3 reads TGTGTCAGTAGTGGCGGTCCAGGGGGCGCGGTGAGTGCTAATCAGCCCCAGCATTTT.

This clone was seen at least ten times. The rearrangement uses TRBV5-1 and TRBJ1-1, with D possibly being TRBD1 (6 bases). V shed 1 base and J shed 5 bases, with 15 bases lying between them. The CDR3 sequence is 15 residues long. Germline values: CDR1 SGHRS, CDR2 YFSETQ. This CDR3 is CASSLPTGSGTEAFF. For the CDR3, the DNA is TGCGCCAGCAGCTTGCCTACAGGGAGTGGGACTGAAGCTTTCTTT.